A single sample is the source of the 4 T cell receptor beta chains below, sequenced in a study of blood T cell repertoires in COVID-19. Measured with immunoSEQ multiplex PCR; TCRdb has only the in-frame clones, and not every one. Of under 450,000 clones listed, 70% to 90% are singletons. Sequenced input: peripheral blood. The origin of the receptors is a woman aged 40 to 50 with COVID-19, enrolled during active disease.

The genes are TRBV5-6 and TRBJ1-4; D not resolved. The length of the CDR3 is 15 residues. Trimming cost V 0 bases and J 0 bases, with 6 bases left between them. CDR1 and CDR2 from the germline V gene are SGHDT and YYEEEE. The CDR3 nucleotides are TGTGCCAGCAGCTTGGGTGTAGCAACTAATGAAAAACTGTTTTTT. Encoded protein: CASSLGVATNEKLFF.

The V gene is TRBV6-5, the J gene TRBJ2-3, with TRBD1 matching 9 bases. The trim removed 5 bases at V and 4 bases at J, leaving 1 base unmatched. The CDR3 extends over 13 amino acids. Germline assignment: CDR1 MNHEY and CDR2 SVGAGI. The CDR3 coding sequence is TGTGCCAGCAGTCGACAGGGGGCAGATACGCAGTATTTT. It yields the protein CASSRQGADTQYF.

The gene calls are TRBV15 and TRBJ1-1; TRBD1 is a possible D gene (5 bases). Germline V gene sequence: CDR1 LNHNV, CDR2 YYDKDF (reference sequence). This CDR3 has 16 amino acids. V was pared by 6 bases and J by 3 bases, with 20 bases between. CDR3 region: CATRDRGNKGYTEAFF. DNA for the CDR3: TGTGCCACCAGAGATCGCGGTAATAAGGGGTACACTGAAGCTTTCTTT.

This chain links TRBV18 with TRBJ2-2; TRBD1 matches at 9 bases. The germline CDR1 and CDR2 sequences are KGHSH and LQKENI. This CDR3 is built from 14 residues. J was trimmed by 7 bases and V by 2 bases; bases with no gene match: 2. Written as DNA, the CDR3 is TGTGCCAGCTCACCAGGACAGGGGTACGGGGAGCTGTTTTTT. Protein sequence: CASSPGQGYGELFF. The full variable domain, in which reference TRBV18 and TRBJ2-2 provide the parts outside the CDR3, is NAGVMQNPRHLVRRRGQEARLRCSPMKGHSHVYWYRQLPEEGLKFMVYLQKENIIDESGMPKERFSAEFPKEGPSILRIQQVVRGDSAAYFCASSPGQGYGELFFGEGSRLTVL.